The 3 T cell receptor beta chains in this list originate from one sample, sequenced in a study of shared clonotypes between healthy human individuals. The repertoire was sequenced with immunoSEQ multiplex PCR; TCRdb's copy has only in-frame clones and lacks some. The sample lists about 1.5 million clones, around 98% occurring once. Sequenced: naive CD4+ T cells sorted from blood. The subset was: CD45RA+ positively selected. Receptors originate from a man aged 30 to 39 in good health.

The chain carries TRBV10-3 and TRBJ2-5, with unresolved D. Trimming shortened V by 8 bases and J by 4 bases, and 11 bases separated the two germline ends. The CDR3 contains 12 residues. The germline V gene has CDR1 ENHRY and CDR2 SYGVKD. In DNA form, the CDR3 reads TGTGCCATCTCCCCGGTTGGAGAGACCCAGTACTTC. Protein sequence: CAISPVGETQYF.

The chain combines TRBV28 with TRBJ1-5; no firm D call. Germline V gene sequence: CDR1 MDHEN, CDR2 SYDVKM. The CDR3 is 16 residues long. The ends were cut back, 6 bases at V and 8 bases at J, with 23 bases in the middle. CDR3 protein: CASSRSGARPLKPQHF. The CDR3 DNA reads TGTGCCAGCAGCCGATCAGGAGCTAGGCCCCTGAAGCCCCAGCATTTT.

This chain connects TRBV5-4 to TRBJ2-4; D is perhaps TRBD1 (6 bases). This CDR3 contains 20 residues. The V and J ends lost 4 bases and 4 bases respectively, with 30 bases between them. Germline V gene sequence: CDR1 SGHNT, CDR2 YYREEE (reference sequence). The CDR3 is CASSAEWTAVASATKNIQYF. Written as DNA, the CDR3 is TGTGCCAGCAGCGCCGAATGGACAGCGGTGGCCTCCGCTACGAAAAACATTCAGTACTTC.